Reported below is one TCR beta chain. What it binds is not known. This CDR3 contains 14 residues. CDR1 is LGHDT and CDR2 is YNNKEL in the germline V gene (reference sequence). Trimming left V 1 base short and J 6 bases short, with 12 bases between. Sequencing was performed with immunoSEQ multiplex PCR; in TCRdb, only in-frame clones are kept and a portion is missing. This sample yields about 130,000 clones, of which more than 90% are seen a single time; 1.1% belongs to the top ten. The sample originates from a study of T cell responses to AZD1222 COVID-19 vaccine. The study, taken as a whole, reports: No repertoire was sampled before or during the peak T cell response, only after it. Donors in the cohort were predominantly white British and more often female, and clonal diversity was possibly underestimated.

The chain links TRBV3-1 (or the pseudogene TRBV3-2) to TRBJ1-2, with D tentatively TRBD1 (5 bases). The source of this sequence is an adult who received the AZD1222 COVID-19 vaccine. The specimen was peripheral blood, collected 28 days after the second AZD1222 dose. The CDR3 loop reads CASSQVATADGYTF. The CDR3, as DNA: TGTGCCAGCAGCCAAGTTGCGACAGCAGATGGCTACACCTTC.